Listed below are T cell receptor beta chains from one sample, sequenced in a study of shared clonotypes between healthy human individuals. Libraries were prepared by immunoSEQ multiplex PCR; TCRdb keeps only in-frame clonotypes and omits some of them. The data hold some 2 million clones, with approximately 95% observed a single time. Sequenced material: naive CD8+ T cells sorted from blood. The receptors here all came from a man aged 18-30 years in good health. CDR3s include the opening cysteine and the closing phenylalanine or tryptophan. The order of the fields is J gene, D gene, V gene, clone size, CDR3 DNA, CDR3 protein. A D gene is named only where the DNA matches it firmly. Size tells how often a clone was seen (once, few, many) or the class of an expanded clone, and some rows leave it out.

J: TRBJ2-7
D: TRBD1
V: TRBV5-6
size: NA
DNA: TGTGCCAGCAGCTTTGAGGGGGCAGGGTACGAGCAGTACTTC
CDR3: CASSFEGAGYEQYF

J: TRBJ1-6
D: NA
V: TRBV5-4
size: NA
DNA: TGTGCCAGCAGCTTGACAGGACCGGGGTCACCCCTCCACTTT
CDR3: CASSLTGPGSPLHF

J: TRBJ2-7
D: NA
V: TRBV5-5
size: NA
DNA: TGTGCCAGCAGCTTGGCGGGGGTTTTCGACGAGCAGTACTTC
CDR3: CASSLAGVFDEQYF

J: TRBJ1-6
D: NA
V: TRBV4-1
size: NA
DNA: TGCGCCAGCAGCCAAGAGGGGGGCAGGGCCTATAATTCACCCCTCCACTTT
CDR3: CASSQEGGRAYNSPLHF

J: TRBJ2-7
D: NA
V: TRBV5-5
size: NA
DNA: TGTGCCAGCAGCTTTCACCTAAACTACGAGCAGTACTTC
CDR3: CASSFHLNYEQYF

J: TRBJ2-7
D: NA
V: TRBV7-9
size: NA
DNA: TGTGCCAGCAGCTTCGGGGGTTCGCCCACCTACGAGCAGTACTTC
CDR3: CASSFGGSPTYEQYF

J: TRBJ1-1
D: NA
V: TRBV28
size: NA
DNA: TGTGCCAGCAGCCTTATGGGGGAGACTGAAGCTTTCTTT
CDR3: CASSLMGETEAFF

J: TRBJ2-5
D: NA
V: TRBV2
size: NA
DNA: TGTGCCAGCCGCGTCCAAGAGACCCAGTACTTC
CDR3: CASRVQETQYF

J: TRBJ2-5
D: NA
V: TRBV6-5
size: NA
DNA: TGTGCCAGCAGCCCCCCTTGGGGGGAGACCCAGTACTTC
CDR3: CASSPPWGETQYF

J: TRBJ1-2
D: NA
V: TRBV4-1
size: NA
DNA: TGCGCCAGCAGCCAAGATCTGGTGGGATGGAATGGCTACACCTTC
CDR3: CASSQDLVGWNGYTF

J: TRBJ2-1
D: NA
V: TRBV19
size: NA
DNA: TGTGCCAGTAGTGTCGGGACTCTCAATGAGCAGTTCTTC
CDR3: CASSVGTLNEQFF

J: TRBJ2-7
D: TRBD1
V: TRBV18
size: NA
DNA: TGTGCCAGCTCACCATCCGGGACAGAGTACGAGCAGTACTTC
CDR3: CASSPSGTEYEQYF

J: TRBJ2-7
D: TRBD2
V: TRBV6-5
size: once
DNA: TGTGCCAGCAGTTATTCGGGACTAGCGAGCGAGCAGTACTTC
CDR3: CASSYSGLASEQYF

J: TRBJ2-7
D: NA
V: TRBV4-1
size: NA
DNA: TGCGCCAGCAGCCAAGGACAGGACTACGAGCAGTACTTC
CDR3: CASSQGQDYEQYF

J: TRBJ2-1
D: TRBD2
V: TRBV4-3
size: NA
DNA: TGCGCCAGCAGCCGACTAGCGGCCAACTACAATGAGCAGTTCTTC
CDR3: CASSRLAANYNEQFF

J: TRBJ2-7
D: TRBD1
V: TRBV2
size: NA
DNA: TGTGCCAGCAGTGAATCGTGGGACAGGGTTTACGAGCAGTACTTC
CDR3: CASSESWDRVYEQYF

J: TRBJ2-1
D: NA
V: TRBV4-1
size: NA
DNA: TGCGCCAGCAGCCAAGGTCAGGGAGTTAGTAGTGAGCAGTTCTTC
CDR3: CASSQGQGVSSEQFF

J: TRBJ1-3
D: NA
V: TRBV7-9
size: NA
DNA: TGTGCCAGCAGCTATGGACCAGAAGGCACCATATATTTT
CDR3: CASSYGPEGTIYF

J: TRBJ2-1
D: TRBD2
V: TRBV10-3
size: NA
DNA: TGTGCCATCACTTGGACTAGCGGGACTTCCTACAATGAGCAGTTCTTC
CDR3: CAITWTSGTSYNEQFF

J: TRBJ2-7
D: NA
V: TRBV13
size: once
DNA: TGTGCCAGCAGCTTAGGGCGAACCTACGAGCAGTACTTC
CDR3: CASSLGRTYEQYF

J: TRBJ2-7
D: NA
V: TRBV5-4
size: NA
DNA: TGTGCCAGCAGCTGGGGGGCCACGGGCTACGAGCAGTACTTC
CDR3: CASSWGATGYEQYF

J: TRBJ2-7
D: NA
V: TRBV28
size: NA
DNA: TGTGCCAGCAGTTCCCTGGCGTCCCGCTACGAGCAGTACTTC
CDR3: CASSSLASRYEQYF

J: TRBJ2-7
D: NA
V: TRBV6-5
size: NA
DNA: TGTGCCAGCAGTTACTATCCCGAGGCAGGGGTCGAGCAGTACTTC
CDR3: CASSYYPEAGVEQYF

J: TRBJ2-1
D: NA
V: TRBV6-5
size: NA
DNA: TGTGCCAGCAGTTATAGGGCAGATTACAATGAGCAGTTCTTC
CDR3: CASSYRADYNEQFF

J: TRBJ2-5
D: NA
V: TRBV29-1
size: NA
DNA: TGCAGCGTTGAACAGCAGTTGGAGACCCAGTACTTC
CDR3: CSVEQQLETQYF

J: TRBJ1-6
D: NA
V: TRBV9
size: NA
DNA: TGTGCCAGCAGCGTACATAGTGGATTCGGGGATTCACCCCTCCACTTT
CDR3: CASSVHSGFGDSPLHF

J: TRBJ1-4
D: NA
V: TRBV9
size: NA
DNA: TGTGCCAGCAGCGTAGACCAACCAAGTGAAAAACTGTTTTTT
CDR3: CASSVDQPSEKLFF